This T cell receptor (beta chain) comes out of a study of blood T cell repertoires in COVID-19. From germline, CDR1 is MNHEY and CDR2 SVGAGI. The CDR3 has 14 residues. Trimming removed 5 bases at V and 4 bases at J, with 13 bases between. In the study's own analysis: Estimated nucleated cell counts came from reference gene primer amplification. TCRdb keeps only in-frame clones here, not all; method: immunoSEQ multiplex PCR. The D gene and trimming were derived from the DNA, and the V and J assignments and clone size from that table. Among some 160,000 clones listed, 89% were seen once. The sequencing input was peripheral blood. The clonotype originates from a man in his 60s with acute or convalescent COVID-19. The V and J genes are TRBV6-5 and TRBJ2-3; maybe TRBD2 (6 bases). CDR3 DNA sequence: TGTGCCAGCAGTATCGGGGGAAGCGCAGATACGCAGTATTTT. Its protein is CASSIGGSADTQYF.